This T cell receptor (beta chain) stems from a study of T cells after yellow fever vaccination. Background on the study: Preparation used SMART-Seq v4 Ultra Low Input for the low-cell-number fractions.

V was pared by 6 bases and J by 4 bases, with 7 bases of the junction left unmatched. Germline V CDR1 and CDR2: SQVTM, ANQGSEA. The CDR3 runs 13 residues. Synthesis of TCR cDNA relied on 5'RACE template switching, which attached a universal primer site and UMIs. TCRdb reanalysed the 5' RACE reads using MiXCR and keeps one entry per CDR3 protein. The sample carries 550,000 to 750,000 distinct CDR3 sequences, approximately 13% recorded once. Sequencing was performed on PBMCs, taken on the day of the yellow fever booster vaccination. The chain is built from TRBV29-1 and TRBJ2-7; 9 bases map to TRBD1. The receptor was derived from a man aged 30 to 39 who received the YFV17D yellow fever vaccine. CDR3 sequence reads: CSVEQGARYEQYF. CDR3 DNA: TGCAGCGTGGAACAGGGGGCTCGGTACGAGCAGTACTTC.